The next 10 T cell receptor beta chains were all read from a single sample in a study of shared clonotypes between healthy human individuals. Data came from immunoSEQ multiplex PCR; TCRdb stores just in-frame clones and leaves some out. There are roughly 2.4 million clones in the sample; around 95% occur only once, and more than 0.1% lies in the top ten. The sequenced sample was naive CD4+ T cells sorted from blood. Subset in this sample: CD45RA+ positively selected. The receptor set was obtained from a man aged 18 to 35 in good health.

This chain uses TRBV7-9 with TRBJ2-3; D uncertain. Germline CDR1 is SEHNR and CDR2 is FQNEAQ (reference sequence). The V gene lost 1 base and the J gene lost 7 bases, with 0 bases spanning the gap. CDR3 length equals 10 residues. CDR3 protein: CASSLDTQYF. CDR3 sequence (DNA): TGTGCCAGCAGCTTAGATACGCAGTATTTT. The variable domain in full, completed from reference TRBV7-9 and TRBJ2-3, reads DTGVSQNPRHKITKRGQNVTFRCDPISEHNRLYWYRQTLGQGPEFLTYFQNEAQLEKSRLLSDRFSAERPKGSFSTLEIQRTEQGDSAMYLCASSLDTQYFGPGTRLTVL.

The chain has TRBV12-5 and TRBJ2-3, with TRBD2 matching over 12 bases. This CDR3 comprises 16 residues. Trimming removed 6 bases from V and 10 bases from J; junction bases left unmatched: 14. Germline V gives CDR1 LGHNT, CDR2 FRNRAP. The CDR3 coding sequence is TGTGCTAGTGGAAGGACTAGCGGGGAAGGGGTTACGTCGCAGTATTTT. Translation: CASGRTSGEGVTSQYF.

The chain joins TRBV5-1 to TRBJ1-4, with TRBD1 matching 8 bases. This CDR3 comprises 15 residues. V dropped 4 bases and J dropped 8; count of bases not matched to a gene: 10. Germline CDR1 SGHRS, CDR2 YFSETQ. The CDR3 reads CASSDGDRGDEKLFF. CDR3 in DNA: TGCGCCAGCAGCGACGGTGACAGGGGCGACGAAAAACTGTTTTTT.

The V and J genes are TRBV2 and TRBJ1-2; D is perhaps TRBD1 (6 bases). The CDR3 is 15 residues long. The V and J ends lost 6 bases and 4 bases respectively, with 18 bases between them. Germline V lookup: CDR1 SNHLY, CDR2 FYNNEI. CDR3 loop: CASSAEGGVRYGYTF. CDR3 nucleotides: TGTGCCAGCAGCGCAGAAGGGGGGGTCCGCTATGGCTACACCTTC.

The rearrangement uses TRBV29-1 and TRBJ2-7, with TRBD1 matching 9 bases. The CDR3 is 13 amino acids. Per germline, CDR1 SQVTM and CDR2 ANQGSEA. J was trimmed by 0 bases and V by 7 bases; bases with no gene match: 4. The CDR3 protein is CSAGQGRSYEQYF. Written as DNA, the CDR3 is TGCAGCGCCGGACAGGGGCGCTCCTACGAGCAGTACTTC.

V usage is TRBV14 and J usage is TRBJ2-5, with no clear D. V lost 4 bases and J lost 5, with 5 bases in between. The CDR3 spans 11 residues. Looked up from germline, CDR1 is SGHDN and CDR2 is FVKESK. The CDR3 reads CASSRWETQYF. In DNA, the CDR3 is TGTGCCAGCAGCCGATGGGAGACCCAGTACTTC.

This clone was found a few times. The DNA of the CDR3 is TGTGCCAGCAGCTGGGGACAGGGGATGGATGAAGCTTTCTTT. The encoded protein is CASSWGQGMDEAFF. The chain uses TRBV7-3 and TRBJ1-1; 10 bases map to TRBD1. Unmatched junction bases numbered 6, after V lost 4 bases and J lost 7 bases. Looked up from germline, CDR1 is SGHTA and CDR2 is FQGTGA. CDR3 size: 14 residues.

For the CDR3, the DNA is TGCGCCAGCAGCCAAGAAGGGCAGGGGGGCTACGAGCAGTACTTC. Translation: CASSQEGQGGYEQYF. The V call is TRBV4-1, the J call TRBJ2-7; D perhaps matches TRBD1 (7 bases). V lost 0 bases, J lost 3 bases, and 12 bases lay in between. Germline V lookup: CDR1 MGHRA, CDR2 YSYEKL. The CDR3 covers 15 residues.

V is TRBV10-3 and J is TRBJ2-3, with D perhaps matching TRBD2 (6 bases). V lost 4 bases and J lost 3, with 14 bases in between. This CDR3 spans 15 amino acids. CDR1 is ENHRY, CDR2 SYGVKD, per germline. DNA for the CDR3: TGTGCCATCAGTGGGTTGGGACTCCGAACAGATACGCAGTATTTT. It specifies CAISGLGLRTDTQYF.

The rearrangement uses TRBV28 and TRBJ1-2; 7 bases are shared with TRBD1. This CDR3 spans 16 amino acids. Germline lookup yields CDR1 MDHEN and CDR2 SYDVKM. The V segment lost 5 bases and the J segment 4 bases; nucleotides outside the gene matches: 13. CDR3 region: CASSTPGTETRYGYTF. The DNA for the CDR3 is TGTGCCAGCAGTACCCCCGGGACAGAGACCCGCTATGGCTACACCTTC.